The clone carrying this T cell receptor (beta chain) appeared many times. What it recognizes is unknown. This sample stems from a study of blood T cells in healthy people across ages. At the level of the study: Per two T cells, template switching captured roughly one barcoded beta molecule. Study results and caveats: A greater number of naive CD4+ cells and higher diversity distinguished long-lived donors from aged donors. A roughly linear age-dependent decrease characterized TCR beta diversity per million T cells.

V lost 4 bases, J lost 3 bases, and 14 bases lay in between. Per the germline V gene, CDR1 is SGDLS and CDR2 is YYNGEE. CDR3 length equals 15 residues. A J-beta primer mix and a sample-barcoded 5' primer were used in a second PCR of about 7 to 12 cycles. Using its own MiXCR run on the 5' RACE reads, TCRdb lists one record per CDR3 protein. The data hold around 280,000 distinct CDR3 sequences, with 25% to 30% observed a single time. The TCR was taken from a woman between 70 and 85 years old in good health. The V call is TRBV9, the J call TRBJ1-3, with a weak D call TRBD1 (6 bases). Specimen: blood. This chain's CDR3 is CASSPPGARGNTIYF. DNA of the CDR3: TGTGCCAGCAGCCCTCCGGGGGCGCGTGGAAACACCATATATTTT.